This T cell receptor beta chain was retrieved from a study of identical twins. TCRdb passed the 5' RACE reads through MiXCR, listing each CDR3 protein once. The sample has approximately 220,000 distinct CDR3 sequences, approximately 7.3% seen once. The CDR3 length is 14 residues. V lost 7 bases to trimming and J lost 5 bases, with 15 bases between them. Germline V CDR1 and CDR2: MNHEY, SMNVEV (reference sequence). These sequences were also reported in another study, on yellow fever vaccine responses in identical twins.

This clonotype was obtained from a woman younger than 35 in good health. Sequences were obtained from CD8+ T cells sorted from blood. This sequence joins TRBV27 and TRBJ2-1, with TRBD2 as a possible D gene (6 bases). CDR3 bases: TGTGCCAGCACCCTGGGGGGAACCCACAATGAGCAGTTCTTC. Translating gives CASTLGGTHNEQFF.